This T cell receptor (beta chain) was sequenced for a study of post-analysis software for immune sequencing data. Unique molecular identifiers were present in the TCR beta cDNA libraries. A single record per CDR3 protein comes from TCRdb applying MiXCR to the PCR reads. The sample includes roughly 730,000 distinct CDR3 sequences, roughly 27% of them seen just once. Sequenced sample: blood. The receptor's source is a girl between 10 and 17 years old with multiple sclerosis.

CDR3 DNA: TGTGCCAGCAGACGACTAACAGGGGCATCCTACAATGAGCAGTTCTTC. The encoded protein is CASRRLTGASYNEQFF. V gene TRBV7-2 combines with J gene TRBJ2-1; 7 bases agree with TRBD1. The CDR3 totals 16 residues. Germline trimming cut 6 bases from V and 1 base from J; bases unmatched to any gene: 9. Germline V gene data show CDR1 as SGHTA and CDR2 as FQGNSA.